The following is a TCR beta chain sequence with its context. In the original analysis: Filtering was not the same, since immunoSEQ gave junction-only sequences without quality scores. Here immunoSEQ multiplex PCR was the method, and the copy in TCRdb shows in-frame clones only, minus some. V and J calls and clone size follow that table, whereas D and trimming were derived from the DNA. The data show about 2 million clones, with 85% to 95% seen just once and more than 0.1% held by the top ten. This specimen comes from a study of shared clonotypes between healthy human individuals. The CDR3 extends over 13 amino acids. CDR1 is SQVTM and CDR2 is ANQGSEA in the germline V gene. Trimming took 6 bases from V and 2 from J, leaving 14 bases between them.

The receptor was isolated from a man between 18 and 35 years old in good health. Sample: naive CD4+ T cells sorted from blood. The subset is: CD45RA+ positively selected. V is TRBV29-1 and J is TRBJ2-7, with D possibly being TRBD1 or TRBD2 (5 bases each). For the CDR3, the DNA is TGCAGCGTCTCGGGACCCAGTGCCTACGAGCAGTACTTC. Translating it yields CSVSGPSAYEQYF.